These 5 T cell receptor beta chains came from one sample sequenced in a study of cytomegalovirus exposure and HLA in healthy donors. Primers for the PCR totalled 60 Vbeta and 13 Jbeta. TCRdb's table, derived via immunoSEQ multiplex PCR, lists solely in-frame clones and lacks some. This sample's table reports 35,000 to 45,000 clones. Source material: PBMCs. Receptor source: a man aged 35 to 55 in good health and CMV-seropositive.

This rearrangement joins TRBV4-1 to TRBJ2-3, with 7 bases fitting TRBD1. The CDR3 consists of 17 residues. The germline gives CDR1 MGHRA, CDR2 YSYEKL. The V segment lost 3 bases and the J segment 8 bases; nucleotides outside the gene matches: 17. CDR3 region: CASSQVDLGFRQGTQYF. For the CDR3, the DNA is TGCGCCAGCAGCCAGGTGGACCTGGGGTTCCGACAGGGTACGCAGTATTTT.

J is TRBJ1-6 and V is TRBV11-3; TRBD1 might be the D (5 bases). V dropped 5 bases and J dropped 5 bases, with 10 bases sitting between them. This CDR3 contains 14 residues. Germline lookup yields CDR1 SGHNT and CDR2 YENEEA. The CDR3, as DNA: TGTGCCAGCAGCGAGGGACTAGATAATTCACCCCTCCACTTT. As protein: CASSEGLDNSPLHF. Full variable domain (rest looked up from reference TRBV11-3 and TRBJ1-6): EAGVVQSPRYKIIEKKQPVAFWCNPISGHNTLYWYLQNLGQGPELLIRYENEEAVDDSQLPKDRFSAERLKGVDSTLKIQPAELGDSAVYLCASSEGLDNSPLHFGNGTRLTVT.

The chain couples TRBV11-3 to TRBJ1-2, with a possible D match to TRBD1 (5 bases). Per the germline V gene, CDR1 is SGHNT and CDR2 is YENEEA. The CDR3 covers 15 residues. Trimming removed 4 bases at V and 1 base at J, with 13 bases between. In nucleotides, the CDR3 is TGTGCCAGCAGCTCAGGGTGGGGCCTTAACTATGGCTACACCTTC. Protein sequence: CASSSGWGLNYGYTF.

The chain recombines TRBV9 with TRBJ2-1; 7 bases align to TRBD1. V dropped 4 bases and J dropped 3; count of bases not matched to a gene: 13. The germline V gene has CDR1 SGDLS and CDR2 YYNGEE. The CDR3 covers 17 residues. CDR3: CASSPGQTEPHYNEQFF. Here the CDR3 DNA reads TGTGCCAGCAGCCCGGGACAGACCGAACCCCACTACAATGAGCAGTTCTTC. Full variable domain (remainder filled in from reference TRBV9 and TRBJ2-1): DSGVTQTPKHLITATGQRVTLRCSPRSGDLSVYWYQQSLDQGLQFLIQYYNGEERAKGNILERFSAQQFPDLHSELNLSSLELGDSALYFCASSPGQTEPHYNEQFFGPGTRLTVL.

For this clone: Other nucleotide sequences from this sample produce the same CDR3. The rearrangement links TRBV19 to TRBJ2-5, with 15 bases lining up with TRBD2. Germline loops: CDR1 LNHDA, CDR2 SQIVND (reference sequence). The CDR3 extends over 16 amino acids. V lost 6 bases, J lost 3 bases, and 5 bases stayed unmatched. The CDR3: CASSWGLAGGEETQYF. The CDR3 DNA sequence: TGTGCCAGTAGCTGGGGACTAGCGGGAGGAGAAGAGACCCAGTACTTC. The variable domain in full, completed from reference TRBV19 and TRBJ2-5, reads DGGITQSPKYLFRKEGQNVTLSCEQNLNHDAMYWYRQDPGQGLRLIYYSQIVNDFQKGDIAEGYSVSREKKESFPLTVTSAQKNPTAFYLCASSWGLAGGEETQYFGPGTRLLVL.